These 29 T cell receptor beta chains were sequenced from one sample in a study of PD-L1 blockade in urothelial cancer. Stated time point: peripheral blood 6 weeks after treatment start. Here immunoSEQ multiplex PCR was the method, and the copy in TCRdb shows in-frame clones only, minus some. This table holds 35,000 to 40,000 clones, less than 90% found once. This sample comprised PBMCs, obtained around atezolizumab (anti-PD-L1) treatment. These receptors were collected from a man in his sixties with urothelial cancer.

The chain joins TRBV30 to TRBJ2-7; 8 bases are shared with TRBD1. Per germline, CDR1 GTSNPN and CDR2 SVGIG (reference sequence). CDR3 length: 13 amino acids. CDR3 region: CASLGTGTHEQYF. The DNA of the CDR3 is TGTGCTTCTTTAGGGACAGGTACCCACGAGCAGTACTTC.

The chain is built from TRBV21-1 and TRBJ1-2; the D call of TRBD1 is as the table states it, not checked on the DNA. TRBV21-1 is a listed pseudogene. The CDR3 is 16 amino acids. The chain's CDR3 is CASERAGGIDKAGYTF. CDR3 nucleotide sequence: TGTGCCAGCGAACGCGCAGGGGGCATCGATAAGGCTGGCTACACCTTC.

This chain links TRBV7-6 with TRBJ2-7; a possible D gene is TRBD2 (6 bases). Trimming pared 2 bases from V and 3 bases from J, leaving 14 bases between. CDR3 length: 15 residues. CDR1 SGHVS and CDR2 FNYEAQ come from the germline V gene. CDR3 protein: CASSLRLAESYEQYF. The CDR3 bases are TGTGCCAGCAGCTTAAGGTTAGCGGAGAGCTACGAGCAGTACTTC.

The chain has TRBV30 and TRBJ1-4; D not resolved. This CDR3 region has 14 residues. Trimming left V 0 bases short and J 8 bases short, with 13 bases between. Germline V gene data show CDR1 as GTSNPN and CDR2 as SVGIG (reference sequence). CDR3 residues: CAWSVGLDGEKLFF. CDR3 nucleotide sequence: TGTGCCTGGAGTGTGGGTCTAGATGGGGAAAAACTGTTTTTT. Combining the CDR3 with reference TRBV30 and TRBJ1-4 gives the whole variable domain SQTIHQWPATLVQPVGSPLSLECTVEGTSNPNLYWYRQAAGRGLQLLFYSVGIGQISSEVPQNLSASRPQDRQFILSSKKLLLSDSGFYLCAWSVGLDGEKLFFGSGTQLSVL.

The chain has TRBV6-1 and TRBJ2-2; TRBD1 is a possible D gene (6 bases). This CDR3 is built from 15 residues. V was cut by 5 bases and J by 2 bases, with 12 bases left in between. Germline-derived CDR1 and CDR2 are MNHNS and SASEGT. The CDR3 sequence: CASSKGQPNTGELFF. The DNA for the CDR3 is TGTGCCAGCAGTAAAGGACAGCCCAACACCGGGGAGCTGTTTTTT.

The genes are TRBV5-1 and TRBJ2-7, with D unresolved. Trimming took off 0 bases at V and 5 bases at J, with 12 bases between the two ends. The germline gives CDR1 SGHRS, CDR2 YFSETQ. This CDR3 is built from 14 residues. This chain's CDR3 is CASSLVPGANEQYF. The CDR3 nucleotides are TGCGCCAGCAGCTTGGTGCCAGGCGCCAACGAGCAGTACTTC.

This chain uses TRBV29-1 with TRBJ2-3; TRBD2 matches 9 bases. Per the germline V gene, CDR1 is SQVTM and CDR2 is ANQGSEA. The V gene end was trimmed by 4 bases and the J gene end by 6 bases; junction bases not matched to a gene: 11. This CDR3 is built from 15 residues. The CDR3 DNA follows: TGCAGCGTTGCAGGCGCGGGGGGGCGAGGTGATACGCAGTATTTT. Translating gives CSVAGAGGRGDTQYF.

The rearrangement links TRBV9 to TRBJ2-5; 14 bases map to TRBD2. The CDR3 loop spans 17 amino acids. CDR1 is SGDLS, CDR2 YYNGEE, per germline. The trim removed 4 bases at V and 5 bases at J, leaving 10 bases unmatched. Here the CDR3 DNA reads TGTGCCAGCAGCCTGCGACTAGCGGGAGGGCCTGGGGAGACCCAGTACTTC. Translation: CASSLRLAGGPGETQYF.

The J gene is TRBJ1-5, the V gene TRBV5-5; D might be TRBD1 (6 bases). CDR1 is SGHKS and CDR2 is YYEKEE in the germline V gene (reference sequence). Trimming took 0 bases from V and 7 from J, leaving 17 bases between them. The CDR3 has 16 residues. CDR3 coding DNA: TGTGCCAGCAGCTTGGGATCAGGGGAGTCGTGGCAGCCCCAGCATTTT. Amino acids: CASSLGSGESWQPQHF.

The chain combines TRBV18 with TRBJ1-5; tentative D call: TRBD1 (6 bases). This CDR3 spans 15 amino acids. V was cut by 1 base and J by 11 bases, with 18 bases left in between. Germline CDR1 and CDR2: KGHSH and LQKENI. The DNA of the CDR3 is TGTGCCAGCTCACCACGAAGCAGGGGCGTCGGGGCCCAGCATTTT. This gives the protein CASSPRSRGVGAQHF.

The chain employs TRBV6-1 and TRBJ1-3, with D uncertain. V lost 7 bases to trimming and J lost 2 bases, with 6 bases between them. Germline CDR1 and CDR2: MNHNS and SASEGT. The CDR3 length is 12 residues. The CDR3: CASTGPGNTIYF. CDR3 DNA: TGTGCCAGCACAGGCCCTGGAAACACCATATATTTT.

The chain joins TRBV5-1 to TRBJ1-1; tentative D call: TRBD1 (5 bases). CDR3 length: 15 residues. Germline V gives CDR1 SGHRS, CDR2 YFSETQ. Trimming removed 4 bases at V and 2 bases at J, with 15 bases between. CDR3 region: CASSRSRVDNTEAFF. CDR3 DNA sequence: TGCGCCAGCAGCAGGTCCAGGGTCGACAACACTGAAGCTTTCTTT.

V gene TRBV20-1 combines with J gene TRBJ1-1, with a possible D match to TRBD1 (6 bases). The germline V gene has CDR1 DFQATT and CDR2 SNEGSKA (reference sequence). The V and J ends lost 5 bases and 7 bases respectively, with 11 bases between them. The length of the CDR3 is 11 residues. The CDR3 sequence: CSARQEFEAFF. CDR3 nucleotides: TGCAGTGCTCGACAGGAATTTGAAGCTTTCTTT.

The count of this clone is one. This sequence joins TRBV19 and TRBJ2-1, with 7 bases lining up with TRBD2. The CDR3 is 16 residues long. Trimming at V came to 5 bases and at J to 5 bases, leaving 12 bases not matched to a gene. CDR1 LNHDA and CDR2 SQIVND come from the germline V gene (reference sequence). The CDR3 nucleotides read TGTGCCAGTAGTTCGAGGTGGGCTAGCGGAGACAATGAGCAGTTCTTC. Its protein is CASSSRWASGDNEQFF.

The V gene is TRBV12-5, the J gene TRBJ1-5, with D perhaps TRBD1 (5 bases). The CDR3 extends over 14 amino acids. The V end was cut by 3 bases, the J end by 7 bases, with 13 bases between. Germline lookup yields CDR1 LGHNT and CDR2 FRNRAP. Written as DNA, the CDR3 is TGTGCTAGTGGTTTAAAGGGGATCTGGCAGCCCCAGCATTTT. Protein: CASGLKGIWQPQHF. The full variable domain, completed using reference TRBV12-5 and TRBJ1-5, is DARVTQTPRHKVTEMGQEVTMRCQPILGHNTVFWYRQTMMQGLELLAYFRNRAPLDDSGMPKDRFSAEMPDATLATLKIQPSEPRDSAVYFCASGLKGIWQPQHFGDGTRLSIL.

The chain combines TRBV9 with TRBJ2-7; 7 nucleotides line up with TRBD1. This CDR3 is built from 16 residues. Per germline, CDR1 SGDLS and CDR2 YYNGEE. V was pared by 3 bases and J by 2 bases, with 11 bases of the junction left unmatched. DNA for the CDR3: TGTGCCAGCAGCGCCGCCAGGGCAGGGGGAACCTACGAGCAGTACTTC. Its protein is CASSAARAGGTYEQYF.

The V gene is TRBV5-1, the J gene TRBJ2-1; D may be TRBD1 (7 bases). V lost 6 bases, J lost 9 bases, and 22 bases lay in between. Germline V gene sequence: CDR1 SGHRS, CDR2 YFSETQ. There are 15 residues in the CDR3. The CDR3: CASIKTSEGASEQFF. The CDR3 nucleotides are TGCGCCAGCATCAAGACATCGGAGGGGGCGAGTGAGCAGTTCTTC. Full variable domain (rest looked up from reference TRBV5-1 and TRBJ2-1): KAGVTQTPRYLIKTRGQQVTLSCSPISGHRSVSWYQQTPGQGLQFLFEYFSETQRNKGNFPGRFSGRQFSNSRSEMNVSTLELGDSALYLCASIKTSEGASEQFFGPGTRLTVL.

The CDR3: CASRTRVHEQFF. CDR3 coding DNA: TGTGCCAGCAGAACCAGGGTCCATGAGCAGTTCTTC. The genes are TRBV27 and TRBJ2-1; maybe TRBD1 (5 bases). Germline V gives CDR1 MNHEY, CDR2 SMNVEV (reference sequence). This CDR3 spans 12 amino acids. V dropped 6 bases and J dropped 8 bases, with 11 bases sitting between them.

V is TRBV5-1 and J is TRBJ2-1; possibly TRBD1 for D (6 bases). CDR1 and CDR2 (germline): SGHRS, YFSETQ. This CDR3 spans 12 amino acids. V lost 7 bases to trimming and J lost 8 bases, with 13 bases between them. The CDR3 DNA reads TGCGCCAGCGGCAGGGGAGTCTATGAGCAGTTCTTC. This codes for CASGRGVYEQFF.

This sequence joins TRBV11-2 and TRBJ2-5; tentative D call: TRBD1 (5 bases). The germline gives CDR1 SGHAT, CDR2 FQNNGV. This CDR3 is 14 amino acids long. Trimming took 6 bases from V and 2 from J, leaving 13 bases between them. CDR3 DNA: TGTGCCAGCAGTATAGGGGCAGTACAAGAGACCCAGTACTTC. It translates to CASSIGAVQETQYF.

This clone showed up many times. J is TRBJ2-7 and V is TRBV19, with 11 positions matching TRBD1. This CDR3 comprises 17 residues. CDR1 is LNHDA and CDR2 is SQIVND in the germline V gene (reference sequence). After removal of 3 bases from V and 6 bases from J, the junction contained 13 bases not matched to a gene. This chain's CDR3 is CASSIELLGTGGVEQYF. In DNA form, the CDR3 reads TGTGCCAGTAGTATCGAGTTGCTTGGGACAGGGGGGGTCGAGCAGTACTTC.

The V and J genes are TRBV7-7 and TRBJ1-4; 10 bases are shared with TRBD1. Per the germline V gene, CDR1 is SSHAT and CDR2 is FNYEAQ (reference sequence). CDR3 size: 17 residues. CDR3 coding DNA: TGTGCTAGCCTTAGGACAGGGGGTATTTGGTATCGTGAAAAACTGTTTTTT. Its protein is CASLRTGGIWYREKLFF.

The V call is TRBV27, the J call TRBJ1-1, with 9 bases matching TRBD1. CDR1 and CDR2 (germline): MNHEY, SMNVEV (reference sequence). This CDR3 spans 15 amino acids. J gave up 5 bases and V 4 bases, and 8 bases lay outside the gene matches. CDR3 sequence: CASSSPGTGSTEAFF. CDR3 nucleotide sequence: TGTGCCAGCAGTTCCCCCGGGACAGGGTCAACTGAAGCTTTCTTT.

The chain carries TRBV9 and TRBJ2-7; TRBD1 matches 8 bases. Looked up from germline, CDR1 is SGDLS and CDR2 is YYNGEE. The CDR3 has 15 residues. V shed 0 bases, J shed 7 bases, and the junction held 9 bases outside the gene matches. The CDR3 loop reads CASSVGQGLRWEQYF. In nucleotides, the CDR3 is TGTGCCAGCAGCGTAGGACAGGGGCTACGATGGGAGCAGTACTTC.

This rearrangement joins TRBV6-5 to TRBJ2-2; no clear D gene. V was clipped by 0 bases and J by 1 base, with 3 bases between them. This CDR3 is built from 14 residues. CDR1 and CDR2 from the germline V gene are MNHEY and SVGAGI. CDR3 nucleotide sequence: TGTGCCAGCAGTTACTCCGGGAACACCGGGGAGCTGTTTTTT. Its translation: CASSYSGNTGELFF.

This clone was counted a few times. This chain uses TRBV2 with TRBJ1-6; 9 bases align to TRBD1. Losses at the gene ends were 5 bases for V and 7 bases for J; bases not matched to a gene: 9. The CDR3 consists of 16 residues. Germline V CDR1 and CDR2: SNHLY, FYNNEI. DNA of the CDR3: TGTGCCAGCAGTATACAGGGGGCGCGGGAGAATTCACCCCTCCACTTT. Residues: CASSIQGARENSPLHF.

The CDR3 loop is CASSKQGQGYGYTF. The CDR3, as DNA: TGTGCCAGCAGCAAACAGGGGCAGGGCTATGGCTACACCTTC. The chain combines TRBV7-2 with TRBJ1-2, with 7 nucleotides matching TRBD1. Looked up from germline, CDR1 is SGHTA and CDR2 is FQGNSA. The trim removed 5 bases at V and 4 bases at J, leaving 7 bases unmatched. The CDR3 contains 14 residues.

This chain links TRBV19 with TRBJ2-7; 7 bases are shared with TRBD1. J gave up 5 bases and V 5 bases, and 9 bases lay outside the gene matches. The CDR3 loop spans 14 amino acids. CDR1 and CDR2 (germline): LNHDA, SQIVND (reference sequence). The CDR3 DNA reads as TGTGCCAGTAGTCCCCGACAGGGTTACCACGAGCAGTACTTC. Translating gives CASSPRQGYHEQYF.

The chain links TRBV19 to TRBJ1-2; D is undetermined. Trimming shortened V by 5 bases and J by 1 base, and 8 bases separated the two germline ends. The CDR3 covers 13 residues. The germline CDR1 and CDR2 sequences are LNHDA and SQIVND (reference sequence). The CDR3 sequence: CASSEINNYGYTF. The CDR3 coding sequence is TGTGCCAGTAGTGAGATAAATAACTATGGCTACACCTTC. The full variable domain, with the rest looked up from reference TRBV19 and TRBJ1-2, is DGGITQSPKYLFRKEGQNVTLSCEQNLNHDAMYWYRQDPGQGLRLIYYSQIVNDFQKGDIAEGYSVSREKKESFPLTVTSAQKNPTAFYLCASSEINNYGYTFGSGTRLTVV.